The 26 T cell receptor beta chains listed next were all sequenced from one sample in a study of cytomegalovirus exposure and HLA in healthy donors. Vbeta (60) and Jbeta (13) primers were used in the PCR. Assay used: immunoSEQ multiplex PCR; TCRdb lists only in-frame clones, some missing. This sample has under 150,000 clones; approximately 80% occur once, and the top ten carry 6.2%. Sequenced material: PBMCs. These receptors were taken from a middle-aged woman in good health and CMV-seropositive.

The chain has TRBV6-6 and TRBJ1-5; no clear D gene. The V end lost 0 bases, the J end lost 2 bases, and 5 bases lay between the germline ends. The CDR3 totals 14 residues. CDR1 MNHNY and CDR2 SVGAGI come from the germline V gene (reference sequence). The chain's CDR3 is CASSYSRGNQPQHF. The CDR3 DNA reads TGTGCCAGCAGTTACTCGCGGGGCAATCAGCCCCAGCATTTT.

The CDR3 nucleotides are TGCGCCAGCAGCTTAGCGGGAGTCTACAATGAGCAGTTCTTC. Protein product: CASSLAGVYNEQFF. The V call is TRBV5-1, the J call TRBJ2-1; TRBD2 matches 8 bases. Germline V CDR1 and CDR2: SGHRS, YFSETQ. J gave up 3 bases and V 2 bases, and 1 base lay outside the gene matches. The CDR3 loop spans 14 amino acids.

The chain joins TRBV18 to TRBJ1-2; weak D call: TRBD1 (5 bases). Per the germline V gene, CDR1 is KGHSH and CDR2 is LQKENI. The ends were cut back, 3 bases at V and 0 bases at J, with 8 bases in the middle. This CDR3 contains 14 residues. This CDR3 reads CASSPQGSNYGYTF. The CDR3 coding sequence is TGTGCCAGCTCACCCCAGGGTTCTAACTATGGCTACACCTTC.

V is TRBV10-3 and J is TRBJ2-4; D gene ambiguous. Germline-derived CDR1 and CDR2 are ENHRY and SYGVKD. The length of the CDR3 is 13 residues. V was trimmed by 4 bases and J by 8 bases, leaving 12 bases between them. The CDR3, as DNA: TGTGCCATCAGTGGCGGAAGGAAGGACATTCAGTACTTC. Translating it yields CAISGGRKDIQYF.

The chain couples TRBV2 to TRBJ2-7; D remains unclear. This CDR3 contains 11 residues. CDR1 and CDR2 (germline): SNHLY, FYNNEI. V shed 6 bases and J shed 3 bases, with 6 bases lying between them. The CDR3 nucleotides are TGTGCCAGCAGCGCTAACTACGAGCAGTACTTC. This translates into CASSANYEQYF.

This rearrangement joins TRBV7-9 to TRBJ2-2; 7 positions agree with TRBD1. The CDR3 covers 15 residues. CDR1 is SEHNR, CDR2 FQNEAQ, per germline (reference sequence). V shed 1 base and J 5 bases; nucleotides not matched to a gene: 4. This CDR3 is CASSLGGRGTGELFF. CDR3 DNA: TGTGCCAGCAGCTTAGGAGGCAGGGGGACCGGGGAGCTGTTTTTT.

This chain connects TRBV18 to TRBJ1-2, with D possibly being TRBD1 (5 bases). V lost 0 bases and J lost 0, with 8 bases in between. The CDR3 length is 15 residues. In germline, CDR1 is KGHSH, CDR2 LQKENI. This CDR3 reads CASSPPSGTNYGYTF. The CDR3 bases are TGTGCCAGCTCACCACCTTCAGGGACTAACTATGGCTACACCTTC.

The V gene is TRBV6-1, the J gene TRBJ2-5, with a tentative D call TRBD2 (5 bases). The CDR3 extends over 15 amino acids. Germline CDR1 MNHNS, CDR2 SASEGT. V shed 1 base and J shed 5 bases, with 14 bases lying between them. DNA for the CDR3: TGTGCCAGCAGTGAAGAGGGTAGAGGGTCGGAGACCCAGTACTTC. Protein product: CASSEEGRGSETQYF.

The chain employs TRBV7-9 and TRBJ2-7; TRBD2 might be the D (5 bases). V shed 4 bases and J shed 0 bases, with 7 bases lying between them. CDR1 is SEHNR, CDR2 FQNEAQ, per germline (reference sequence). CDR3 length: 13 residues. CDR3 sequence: CASSSGISYEQYF. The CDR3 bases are TGTGCCAGCAGCTCCGGGATCTCCTACGAGCAGTACTTC.

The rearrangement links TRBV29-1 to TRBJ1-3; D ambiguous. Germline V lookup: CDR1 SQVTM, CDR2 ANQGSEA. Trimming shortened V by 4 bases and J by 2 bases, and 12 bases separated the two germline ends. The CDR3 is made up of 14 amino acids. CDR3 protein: CSVAGGITGNTIYF. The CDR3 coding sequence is TGCAGCGTTGCGGGTGGAATAACTGGAAACACCATATATTTT.

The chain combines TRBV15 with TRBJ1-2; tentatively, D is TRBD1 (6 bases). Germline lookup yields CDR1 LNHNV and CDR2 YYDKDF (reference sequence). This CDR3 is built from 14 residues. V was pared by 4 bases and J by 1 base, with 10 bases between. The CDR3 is CATSIPGDNYGYTF. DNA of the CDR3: TGTGCCACCAGCATCCCAGGGGATAACTATGGCTACACCTTC.

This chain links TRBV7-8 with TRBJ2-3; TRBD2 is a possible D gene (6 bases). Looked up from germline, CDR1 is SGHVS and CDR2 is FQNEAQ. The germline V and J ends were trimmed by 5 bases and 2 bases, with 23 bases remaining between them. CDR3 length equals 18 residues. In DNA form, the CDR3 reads TGTGCCAGCAGCCCGGGGCCGGGACTTACCCCTAACACAGATACGCAGTATTTT. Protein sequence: CASSPGPGLTPNTDTQYF. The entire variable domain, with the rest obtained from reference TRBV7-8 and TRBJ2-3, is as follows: GAGVSQSPRYKVAKRGQDVALRCDPISGHVSLFWYQQALGQGPEFLTYFQNEAQLDKSGLPSDRFFAERPEGSVSTLKIQRTQQEDSAVYLCASSPGPGLTPNTDTQYFGPGTRLTVL.

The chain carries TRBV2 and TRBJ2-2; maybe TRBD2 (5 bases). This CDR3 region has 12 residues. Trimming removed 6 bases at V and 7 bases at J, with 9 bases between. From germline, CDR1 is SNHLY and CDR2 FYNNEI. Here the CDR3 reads CASSMEVGELFF. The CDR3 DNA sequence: TGTGCCAGCAGCATGGAGGTCGGGGAGCTGTTTTTT.

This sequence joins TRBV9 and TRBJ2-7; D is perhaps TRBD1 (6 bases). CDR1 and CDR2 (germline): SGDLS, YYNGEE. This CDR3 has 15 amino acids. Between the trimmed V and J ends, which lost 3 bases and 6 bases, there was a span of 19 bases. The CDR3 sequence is CASSASPGESAEQYF. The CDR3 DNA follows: TGTGCCAGCAGCGCCTCCCCAGGGGAATCGGCCGAGCAGTACTTC.

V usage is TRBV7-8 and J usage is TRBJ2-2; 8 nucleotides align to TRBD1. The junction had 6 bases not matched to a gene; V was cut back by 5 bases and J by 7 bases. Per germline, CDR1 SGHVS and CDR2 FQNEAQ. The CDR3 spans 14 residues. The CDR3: CASSPTGVGGELFF. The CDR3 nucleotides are TGTGCCAGCAGCCCGACAGGGGTGGGCGGGGAGCTGTTTTTT.

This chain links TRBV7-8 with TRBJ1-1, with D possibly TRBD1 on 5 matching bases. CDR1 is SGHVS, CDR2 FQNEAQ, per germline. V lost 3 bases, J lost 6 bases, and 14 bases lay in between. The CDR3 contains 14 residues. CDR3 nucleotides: TGTGCCAGCAGCTTCAGGGAGGTCGGGGCTGAAGCTTTCTTT. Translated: CASSFREVGAEAFF.

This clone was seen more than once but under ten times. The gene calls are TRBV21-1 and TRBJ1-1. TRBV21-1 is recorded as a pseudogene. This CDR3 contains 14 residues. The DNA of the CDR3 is TGTGCCAGCAGCCCAGCAGAGGGTAGGACTGAAGCTTTCTTT. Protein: CASSPAEGRTEAFF.

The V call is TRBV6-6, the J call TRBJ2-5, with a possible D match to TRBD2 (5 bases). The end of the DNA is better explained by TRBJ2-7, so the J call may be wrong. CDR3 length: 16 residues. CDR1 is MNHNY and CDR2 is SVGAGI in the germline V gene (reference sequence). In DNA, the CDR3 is TGTGCCAGCAGTTACTCGTCCCCGGAGGCATCCTACGAGCAGTACTTC. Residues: CASSYSSPEASYEQYF.

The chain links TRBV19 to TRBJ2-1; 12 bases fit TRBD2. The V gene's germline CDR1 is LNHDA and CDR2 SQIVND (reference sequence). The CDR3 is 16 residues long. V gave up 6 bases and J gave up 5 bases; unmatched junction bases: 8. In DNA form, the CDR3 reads TGTGCCAGTAGGAGCCTAGCGGGAGGGCCCCACAATGAGCAGTTCTTC. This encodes CASRSLAGGPHNEQFF. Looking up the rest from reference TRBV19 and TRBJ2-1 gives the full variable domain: DGGITQSPKYLFRKEGQNVTLSCEQNLNHDAMYWYRQDPGQGLRLIYYSQIVNDFQKGDIAEGYSVSREKKESFPLTVTSAQKNPTAFYLCASRSLAGGPHNEQFFGPGTRLTVL.

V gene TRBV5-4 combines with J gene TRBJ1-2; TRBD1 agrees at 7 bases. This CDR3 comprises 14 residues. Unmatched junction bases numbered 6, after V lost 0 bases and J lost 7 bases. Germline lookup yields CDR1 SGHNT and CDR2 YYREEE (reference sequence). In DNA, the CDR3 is TGTGCCAGCAGCTTGGCCGACAGGGAAAGTGGCTACACCTTC. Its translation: CASSLADRESGYTF.

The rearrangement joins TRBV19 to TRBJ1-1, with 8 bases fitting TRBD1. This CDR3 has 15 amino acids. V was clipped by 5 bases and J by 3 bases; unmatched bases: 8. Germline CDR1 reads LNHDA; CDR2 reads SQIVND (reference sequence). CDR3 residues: CASSPRTGWDTEAFF. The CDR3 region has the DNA TGTGCCAGTAGTCCCAGGACAGGGTGGGACACTGAAGCTTTCTTT.

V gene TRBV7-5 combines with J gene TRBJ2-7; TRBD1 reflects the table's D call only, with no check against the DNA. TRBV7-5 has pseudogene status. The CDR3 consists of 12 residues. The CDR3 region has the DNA TGTGCCAGAAGCGTCAGATCCTACGAGCAGTACTTC. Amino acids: CARSVRSYEQYF.

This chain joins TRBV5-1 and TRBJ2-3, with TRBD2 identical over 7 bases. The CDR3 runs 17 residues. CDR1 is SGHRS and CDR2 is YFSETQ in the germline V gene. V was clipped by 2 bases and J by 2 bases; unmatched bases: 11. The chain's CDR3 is CASSFGHGGSFTDTQYF. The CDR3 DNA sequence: TGCGCCAGCAGCTTTGGTCATGGCGGGAGCTTCACAGATACGCAGTATTTT.

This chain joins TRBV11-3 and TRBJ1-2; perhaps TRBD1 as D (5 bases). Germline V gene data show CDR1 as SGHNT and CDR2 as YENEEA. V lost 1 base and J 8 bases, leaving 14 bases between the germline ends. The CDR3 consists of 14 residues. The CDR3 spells CASSLGPGGTGYTF. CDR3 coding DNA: TGTGCCAGCAGCTTAGGACCGGGAGGGACCGGCTACACCTTC.

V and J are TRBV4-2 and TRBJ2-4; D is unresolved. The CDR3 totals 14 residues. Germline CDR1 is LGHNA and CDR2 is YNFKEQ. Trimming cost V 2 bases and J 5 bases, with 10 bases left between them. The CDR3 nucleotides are TGTGCCAGCAGCCAATTATCCCGGGAAAACATTCAGTACTTC. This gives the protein CASSQLSRENIQYF.

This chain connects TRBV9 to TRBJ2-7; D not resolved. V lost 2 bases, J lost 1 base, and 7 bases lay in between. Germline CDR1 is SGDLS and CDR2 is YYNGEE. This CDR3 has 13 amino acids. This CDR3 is CASSVGPSYEQYF. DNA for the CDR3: TGTGCCAGCAGCGTTGGGCCATCCTACGAGCAGTACTTC.